This passage covers 18 T cell receptor beta chains from one sample sequenced in a study of blood T cell repertoires in COVID-19. The method was immunoSEQ multiplex PCR; TCRdb's version includes in-frame clones alone and lacks a portion of them. The data contain roughly 480,000 clones, about 91% of them singletons. The sequenced sample consisted of peripheral blood. Receptor source: a man younger than 30 with COVID-19, enrolled during active disease.

The count of this clone is one. V and J are TRBV7-9 and TRBJ1-5; 7 nucleotides match TRBD1. CDR1 and CDR2 from the germline V gene are SEHNR and FQNEAQ (reference sequence). J was trimmed by 6 bases and V by 1 base; bases with no gene match: 12. The CDR3 consists of 17 residues. CDR3 residues: CASSLDRGNRRGQPQHF. The DNA of the CDR3 is TGTGCCAGCAGCTTAGACAGGGGAAATAGAAGGGGTCAGCCCCAGCATTTT. Supplemented by reference TRBV7-9 and TRBJ1-5, the full variable domain reads DTGVSQNPRHKITKRGQNVTFRCDPISEHNRLYWYRQTLGQGPEFLTYFQNEAQLEKSRLLSDRFSAERPKGSFSTLEIQRTEQGDSAMYLCASSLDRGNRRGQPQHFGDGTRLSIL.

The CDR3 region is CASSSGLAGNNEQFF. CDR3 DNA: TGTGCCAGCAGTTCGGGACTAGCGGGTAACAATGAGCAGTTCTTC. The rearrangement links TRBV28 to TRBJ2-1, with TRBD2 identical over 12 bases. Germline V gene lookup returns CDR1 MDHEN and CDR2 SYDVKM. CDR3 size: 15 residues. Germline trimming cut 4 bases from V and 5 bases from J; bases unmatched to any gene: 3.

This rearrangement joins TRBV7-9 to TRBJ2-5; 7 bases are shared with TRBD1. Germline CDR1 and CDR2: SEHNR and FQNEAQ (reference sequence). The CDR3 spans 13 residues. V shed 9 bases, J shed 3 bases, and the junction held 7 bases outside the gene matches. The CDR3 nucleotides read TGTGCCAGTGAATCCGGGACAGAAGAGACCCAGTACTTC. Translation: CASESGTEETQYF. Variable domain in full (rest from reference TRBV7-9 and TRBJ2-5): DTGVSQNPRHKITKRGQNVTFRCDPISEHNRLYWYRQTLGQGPEFLTYFQNEAQLEKSRLLSDRFSAERPKGSFSTLEIQRTEQGDSAMYLCASESGTEETQYFGPGTRLLVL.

The rearrangement links TRBV2 to TRBJ1-2, with D maybe TRBD1 (5 bases). Deletions cut 5 bases from V and 4 bases from J, with 8 bases between. Germline lookup yields CDR1 SNHLY and CDR2 FYNNEI. This CDR3 has 12 residues. For the CDR3, the DNA is TGTGCCAGCAGTTTGGACATCTATGGCTACACCTTC. Translation gives CASSLDIYGYTF.

The rearrangement uses TRBV19 and TRBJ1-4; D remains unclear. This CDR3 has 16 residues. Trimming removed 5 bases from V and 4 bases from J, with 17 bases in between. The germline V gene has CDR1 LNHDA and CDR2 SQIVND (reference sequence). CDR3 protein: CASSAEAKTYNEKLFF. The CDR3, as DNA: TGTGCCAGTAGTGCCGAAGCCAAGACTTATAATGAAAAACTGTTTTTT. Drawing the rest from reference TRBV19 and TRBJ1-4, the complete variable domain is DGGITQSPKYLFRKEGQNVTLSCEQNLNHDAMYWYRQDPGQGLRLIYYSQIVNDFQKGDIAEGYSVSREKKESFPLTVTSAQKNPTAFYLCASSAEAKTYNEKLFFGSGTQLSVL.

CDR3: CASSRGTDNSPLHF. Here the CDR3 DNA reads TGTGCCAGCAGTCGGGGGACAGATAATTCACCCCTCCACTTT. The V gene is TRBV3-1 (or the pseudogene TRBV3-2), the J gene TRBJ1-6, with TRBD1 matching over 7 bases. Per germline, CDR1 LGHDT and CDR2 YNNKEL (reference sequence). The ends lost 6 bases at V and 5 bases at J; junction bases unmatched: 4. This CDR3 is built from 14 residues.

The chain couples TRBV9 to TRBJ2-1; TRBD2 matches at 9 bases. This CDR3 has 16 amino acids. Germline CDR1 reads SGDLS; CDR2 reads YYNGEE. V was pared by 4 bases and J by 0 bases, with 5 bases of the junction left unmatched. In DNA form, the CDR3 reads TGTGCCAGCAGCCCCCGGGGACTAGCCTCCTACAATGAGCAGTTCTTC. This encodes CASSPRGLASYNEQFF. Full variable domain (rest looked up from reference TRBV9 and TRBJ2-1): DSGVTQTPKHLITATGQRVTLRCSPRSGDLSVYWYQQSLDQGLQFLIQYYNGEERAKGNILERFSAQQFPDLHSELNLSSLELGDSALYFCASSPRGLASYNEQFFGPGTRLTVL.

This clone was counted a few times. The chain has TRBV3-1 (or the pseudogene TRBV3-2) and TRBJ1-4; 11 nucleotides match TRBD1. Unmatched junction bases numbered 9, after V lost 5 bases and J lost 10 bases. Per the germline V gene, CDR1 is LGHDT and CDR2 is YNNKEL (reference sequence). CDR3 size: 15 residues. In nucleotides, the CDR3 is TGTGCCAGCAGCGTTACCGGGACAGGGGGTAGAAAACTGTTTTTT. This gives the protein CASSVTGTGGRKLFF.

The CDR3, as DNA: TGTGCCAGCAGCTCGCGGACAGGGGTCGGGGAGACCCAGTACTTC. Translated: CASSSRTGVGETQYF. The chain uses TRBV11-1 and TRBJ2-5, with TRBD1 matching over 9 bases. This CDR3 region has 15 residues. The germline gives CDR1 SGHAT, CDR2 FQDESV (reference sequence). After removal of 4 bases from V and 5 bases from J, the junction contained 8 bases not matched to a gene.

The rearrangement uses TRBV10-1 and TRBJ2-1, with 9 bases aligning to TRBD1. CDR1 and CDR2 from the germline V gene are WNHNN and SYGVQD (reference sequence). This CDR3 has 16 residues. Unmatched junction bases numbered 2, after V lost 0 bases and J lost 2 bases. CDR3 amino acids: CASSESRTGAYNEQFF. In nucleotides, the CDR3 is TGCGCCAGCAGTGAGTCGAGGACAGGGGCCTACAATGAGCAGTTCTTC.

The chain employs TRBV5-1 and TRBJ1-6, with 8 nucleotides matching TRBD1. J gave up 8 bases and V 0 bases, and 4 bases lay outside the gene matches. Germline V gives CDR1 SGHRS, CDR2 YFSETQ. The CDR3 runs 15 residues. CDR3 residues: CASSLGTGSDSPLHF. Here the CDR3 DNA reads TGCGCCAGCAGCTTGGGGACAGGGTCGGATTCACCCCTCCACTTT. Using reference TRBV5-1 and TRBJ1-6 for the parts outside the CDR3, the full variable domain is KAGVTQTPRYLIKTRGQQVTLSCSPISGHRSVSWYQQTPGQGLQFLFEYFSETQRNKGNFPGRFSGRQFSNSRSEMNVSTLELGDSALYLCASSLGTGSDSPLHFGNGTRLTVT.

This clone has more than one count but fewer than ten. The gene calls are TRBV28 and TRBJ2-7, with 7 bases that match TRBD1. The CDR3 is 14 amino acids. From germline, CDR1 is MDHEN and CDR2 SYDVKM. Trimming cost V 6 bases and J 3 bases; bases outside gene matches: 8. Here the CDR3 DNA reads TGTGCCAGCAGAGACAGGGCAACCCTCTACGAGCAGTACTTC. Protein sequence: CASRDRATLYEQYF.

DNA for the CDR3: TGTGCCAGCAGGGGCGGGGCCTCCTGGAACACTGAAGCTTTCTTT. As protein: CASRGGASWNTEAFF. The chain couples TRBV6-5 to TRBJ1-1, with D possibly TRBD1 on 5 matching bases. Trimming removed 6 bases at V and 1 base at J, with 15 bases between. Looked up from germline, CDR1 is MNHEY and CDR2 is SVGAGI. This CDR3 contains 15 residues.

The chain combines TRBV6-5 with TRBJ2-3; no clear D. Germline V CDR1 and CDR2: MNHEY, SVGAGI. The CDR3 consists of 14 residues. V gave up 6 bases and J gave up 4 bases, with 14 bases separating them. The CDR3 is CASSLPLFSDTQYF. As DNA, the CDR3 is TGTGCCAGCAGCCTACCCCTTTTTTCAGATACGCAGTATTTT.

J is TRBJ2-4 and V is TRBV18, with 9 positions matching TRBD2. The CDR3 consists of 17 residues. J lost 0 bases, V lost 0 bases, and 3 bases had no gene match. The germline gives CDR1 KGHSH, CDR2 LQKENI. CDR3 coding DNA: TGTGCCAGCTCACCACCCGCGGGGGGGCGAGCCAAAAACATTCAGTACTTC. This translates into CASSPPAGGRAKNIQYF.

This clone was found a few times. This chain links TRBV2 with TRBJ1-5, with 11 bases identical to TRBD1. The CDR3 has 14 amino acids. The J segment lost 7 bases and the V segment lost 8 bases, leaving 7 bases of the junction unmatched. The germline V gene encodes CDR1 SNHLY and CDR2 FYNNEI. CDR3 DNA sequence: TGTGCCAGCGGGAGGACAGGGGGCAGACAGCCCCAGCATTTT. It codes for CASGRTGGRQPQHF.

The genes are TRBV19 and TRBJ1-4; weak D call: TRBD1 (6 bases). Trimming removed 4 bases at V and 2 bases at J, with 11 bases between. The CDR3 totals 15 residues. CDR1 is LNHDA and CDR2 is SQIVND in the germline V gene (reference sequence). The CDR3 spells CASSTGVLTNEKLFF. CDR3 DNA: TGTGCCAGTAGTACAGGGGTCCTCACTAATGAAAAACTGTTTTTT.

This clone showed up just a few times. The rearrangement joins TRBV5-1 to TRBJ1-3; maybe TRBD1 (5 bases). V lost 0 bases and J 6 bases, leaving 7 bases between the germline ends. The germline gives CDR1 SGHRS, CDR2 YFSETQ. This CDR3 has 13 amino acids. The CDR3, as DNA: TGCGCCAGCAGCTTGGAAGGGGAAAACACCATATATTTT. Translating it yields CASSLEGENTIYF.